These 3 T cell receptor beta chains share one sample of origin, sequenced in a study of blood T cell repertoires in COVID-19. The repertoire was sequenced with immunoSEQ multiplex PCR; TCRdb's copy has only in-frame clones and lacks some. This table has roughly 290,000 clones, over 80% appearing once. Sequencing was carried out using peripheral blood. Receptors originate from a woman in her 50s with active or convalescent COVID-19.

This clone came up a few times. The V and J genes are TRBV9 and TRBJ2-2; no clear D. Germline assignment: CDR1 SGDLS and CDR2 YYNGEE. Trimming left V 4 bases short and J 1 base short, with 8 bases between. The CDR3 extends over 14 amino acids. The CDR3 here is CASSSLLNTGELFF. CDR3 sequence (DNA): TGTGCCAGCAGCTCCCTCCTGAACACCGGGGAGCTGTTTTTT. Using reference TRBV9 and TRBJ2-2 for the parts outside the CDR3, the full variable domain is DSGVTQTPKHLITATGQRVTLRCSPRSGDLSVYWYQQSLDQGLQFLIQYYNGEERAKGNILERFSAQQFPDLHSELNLSSLELGDSALYFCASSSLLNTGELFFGEGSRLTVL.

The chain has TRBV29-1 and TRBJ2-1, with D possibly matching TRBD2 (6 bases). This CDR3 region has 13 residues. The germline V gene has CDR1 SQVTM and CDR2 ANQGSEA. V dropped 2 bases and J dropped 7 bases, with 12 bases sitting between them. The CDR3 region is CSVERGTGNEQFF. In DNA form, the CDR3 reads TGCAGCGTTGAACGGGGGACCGGGAATGAGCAGTTCTTC.

V usage is TRBV9 and J usage is TRBJ1-2, with 7 nucleotides matching TRBD1. The V segment lost 3 bases and the J segment 2 bases; nucleotides outside the gene matches: 7. Germline V gene data show CDR1 as SGDLS and CDR2 as YYNGEE. The CDR3 spans 15 residues. The CDR3 DNA follows: TGTGCCAGCAGCGGTACAGGGGTTCCGAACTATGGCTACACCTTC. Amino acid sequence: CASSGTGVPNYGYTF.